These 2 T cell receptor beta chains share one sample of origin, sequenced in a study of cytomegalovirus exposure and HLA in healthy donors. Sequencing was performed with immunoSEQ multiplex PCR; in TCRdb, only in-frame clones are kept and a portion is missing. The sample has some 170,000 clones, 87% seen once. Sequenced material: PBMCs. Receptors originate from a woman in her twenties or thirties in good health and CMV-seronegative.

The CDR3 protein is CASTPSGGASTDTQYF. In DNA, the CDR3 is TGTGCCAGCACCCCTAGCGGGGGGGCTAGCACAGATACGCAGTATTTT. The chain joins TRBV7-2 to TRBJ2-3; 12 positions match TRBD2. V lost 7 bases to trimming and J lost 0 bases; unmatched junction nucleotides: 5. The CDR3 extends over 16 amino acids. The V gene's germline CDR1 is SGHTA and CDR2 FQGNSA.

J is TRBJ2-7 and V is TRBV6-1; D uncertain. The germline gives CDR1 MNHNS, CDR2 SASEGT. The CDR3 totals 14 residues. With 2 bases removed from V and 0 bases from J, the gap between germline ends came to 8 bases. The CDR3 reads CASSEYRSSYEQYF. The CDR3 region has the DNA TGTGCCAGCAGTGAATACAGAAGCTCCTACGAGCAGTACTTC.